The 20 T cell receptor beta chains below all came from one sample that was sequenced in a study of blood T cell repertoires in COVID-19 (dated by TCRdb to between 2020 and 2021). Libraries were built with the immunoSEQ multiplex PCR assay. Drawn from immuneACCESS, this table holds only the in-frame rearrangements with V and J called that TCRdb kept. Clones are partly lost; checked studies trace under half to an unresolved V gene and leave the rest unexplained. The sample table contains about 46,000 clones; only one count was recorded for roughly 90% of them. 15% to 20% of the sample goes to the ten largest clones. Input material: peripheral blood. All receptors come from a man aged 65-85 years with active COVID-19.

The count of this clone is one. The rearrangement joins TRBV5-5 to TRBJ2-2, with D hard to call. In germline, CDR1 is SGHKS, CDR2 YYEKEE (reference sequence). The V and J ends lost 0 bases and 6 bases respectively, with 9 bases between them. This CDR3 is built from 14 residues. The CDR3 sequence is CASSLVGGPGELFF. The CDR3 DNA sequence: TGTGCCAGCAGCTTGGTGGGTGGGCCCGGGGAGCTGTTTTTT.

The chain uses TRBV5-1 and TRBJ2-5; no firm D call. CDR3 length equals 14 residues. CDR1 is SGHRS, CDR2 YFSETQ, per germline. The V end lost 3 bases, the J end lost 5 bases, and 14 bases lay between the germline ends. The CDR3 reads CASSSRVPGETQYF. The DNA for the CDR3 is TGCGCCAGCAGCTCCCGGGTCCCTGGGGAGACCCAGTACTTC.

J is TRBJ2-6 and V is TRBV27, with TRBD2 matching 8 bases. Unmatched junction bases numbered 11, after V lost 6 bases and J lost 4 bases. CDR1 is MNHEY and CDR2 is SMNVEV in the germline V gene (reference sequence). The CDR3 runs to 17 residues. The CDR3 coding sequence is TGTGCCAGCAGGGGCGGGGGGTCCCCAGGGGGGGCCAACGTCCTGACTTTC. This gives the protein CASRGGGSPGGANVLTF.

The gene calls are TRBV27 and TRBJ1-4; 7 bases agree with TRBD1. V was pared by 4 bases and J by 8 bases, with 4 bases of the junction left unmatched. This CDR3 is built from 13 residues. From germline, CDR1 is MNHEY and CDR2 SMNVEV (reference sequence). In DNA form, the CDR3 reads TGTGCCAGCAGTTATGGGACAGTCGAAAAACTGTTTTTT. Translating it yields CASSYGTVEKLFF.

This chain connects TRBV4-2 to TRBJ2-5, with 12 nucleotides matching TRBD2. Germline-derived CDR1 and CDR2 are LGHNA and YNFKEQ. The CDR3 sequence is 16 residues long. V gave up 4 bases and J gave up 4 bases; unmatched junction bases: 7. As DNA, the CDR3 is TGTGCCAGCAGCCGATACCTAGCGGGGGGGGGAGAGACCCAGTACTTC. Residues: CASSRYLAGGGETQYF.

CDR3 DNA sequence: TGTGCCAGCAGCCGGACTAGCGGGAGCAGGGAGACCCAGTACTTC. Its protein product is CASSRTSGSRETQYF. V usage is TRBV7-8 and J usage is TRBJ2-5; 13 positions agree with TRBD2. Germline-derived CDR1 and CDR2 are SGHVS and FQNEAQ. After removal of 5 bases from V and 5 bases from J, the junction contained 5 bases not matched to a gene. This CDR3 region has 15 residues.

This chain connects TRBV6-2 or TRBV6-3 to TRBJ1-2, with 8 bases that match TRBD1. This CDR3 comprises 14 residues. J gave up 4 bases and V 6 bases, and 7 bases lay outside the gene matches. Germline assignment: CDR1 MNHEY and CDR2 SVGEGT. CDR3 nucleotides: TGTGCCAGCAGCCCAGGGGGCGCCTTCTATGGCTACACCTTC. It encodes CASSPGGAFYGYTF.

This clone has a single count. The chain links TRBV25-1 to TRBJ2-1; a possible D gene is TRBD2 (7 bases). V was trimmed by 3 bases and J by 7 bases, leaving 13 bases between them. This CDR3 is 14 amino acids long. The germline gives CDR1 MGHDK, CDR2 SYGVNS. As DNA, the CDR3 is TGTGCCAGCAGTGACTGGGGGCGGGGGAATGAGCAGTTCTTC. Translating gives CASSDWGRGNEQFF. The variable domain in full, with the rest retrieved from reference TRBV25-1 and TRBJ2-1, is EADIYQTPRYLVIGTGKKITLECSQTMGHDKMYWYQQDPGMELHLIHYSYGVNSTEKGDLSSESTVSRIRTEHFPLTLESARPSHTSQYLCASSDWGRGNEQFFGPGTRLTVL.

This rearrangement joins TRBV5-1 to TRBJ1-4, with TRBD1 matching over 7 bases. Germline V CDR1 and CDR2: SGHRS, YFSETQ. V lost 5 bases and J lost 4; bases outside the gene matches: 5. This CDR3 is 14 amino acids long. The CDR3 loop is CASRSGQSNEKLFF. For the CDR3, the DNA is TGCGCCAGCAGGTCGGGACAGAGTAATGAAAAACTGTTTTTT.

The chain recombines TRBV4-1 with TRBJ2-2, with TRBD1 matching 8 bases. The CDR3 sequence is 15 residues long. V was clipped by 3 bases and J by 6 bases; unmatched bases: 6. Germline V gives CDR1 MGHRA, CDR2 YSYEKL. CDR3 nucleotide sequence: TGCGCCAGCAGCCATTCGACAGGGGAGCCCGGGGAGCTGTTTTTT. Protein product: CASSHSTGEPGELFF.

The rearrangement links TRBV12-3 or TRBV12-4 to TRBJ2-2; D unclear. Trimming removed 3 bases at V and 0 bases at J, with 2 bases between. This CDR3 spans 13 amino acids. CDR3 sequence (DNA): TGTGCCAGCAGTTTCGCGAACACCGGGGAGCTGTTTTTT. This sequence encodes CASSFANTGELFF.

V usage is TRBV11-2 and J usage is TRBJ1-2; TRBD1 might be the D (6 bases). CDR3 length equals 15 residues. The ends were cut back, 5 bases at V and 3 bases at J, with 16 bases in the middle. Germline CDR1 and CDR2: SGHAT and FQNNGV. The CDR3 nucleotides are TGTGCCAGCAGCGCCCCAGGGGTAAATTACTATGGCTACACCTTC. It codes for CASSAPGVNYYGYTF.

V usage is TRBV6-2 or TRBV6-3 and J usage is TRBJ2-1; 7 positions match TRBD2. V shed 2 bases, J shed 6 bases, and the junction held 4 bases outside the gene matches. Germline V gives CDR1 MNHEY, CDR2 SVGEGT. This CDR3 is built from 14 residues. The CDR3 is CASSYGRESNEQFF. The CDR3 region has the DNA TGTGCCAGCAGTTACGGGCGGGAGAGCAATGAGCAGTTCTTC.

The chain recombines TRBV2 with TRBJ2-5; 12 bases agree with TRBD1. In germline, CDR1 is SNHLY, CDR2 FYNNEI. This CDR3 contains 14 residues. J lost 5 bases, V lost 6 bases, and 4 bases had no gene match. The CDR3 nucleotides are TGTGCCAGCAGACGGGACAGGGGGCGGGAGACCCAGTACTTC. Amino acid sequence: CASRRDRGRETQYF.

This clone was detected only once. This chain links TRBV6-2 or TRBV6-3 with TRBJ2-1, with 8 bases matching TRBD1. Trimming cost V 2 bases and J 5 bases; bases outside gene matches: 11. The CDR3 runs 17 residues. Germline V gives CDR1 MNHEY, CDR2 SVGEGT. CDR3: CASSYNPRTGTDNEQFF. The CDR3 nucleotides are TGTGCCAGCAGTTACAACCCCCGGACAGGGACCGACAATGAGCAGTTCTTC.

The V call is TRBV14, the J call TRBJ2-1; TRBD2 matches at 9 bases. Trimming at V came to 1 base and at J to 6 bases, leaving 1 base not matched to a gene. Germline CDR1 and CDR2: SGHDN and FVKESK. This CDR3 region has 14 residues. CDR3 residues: CASSQGGGVNEQFF. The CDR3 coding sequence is TGTGCCAGCAGCCAAGGCGGGGGGGTCAATGAGCAGTTCTTC.

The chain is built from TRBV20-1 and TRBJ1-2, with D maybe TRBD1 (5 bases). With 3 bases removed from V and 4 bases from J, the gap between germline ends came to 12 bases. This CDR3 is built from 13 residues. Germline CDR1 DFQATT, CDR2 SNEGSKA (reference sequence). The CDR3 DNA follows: TGCAGTGCTAGTGTCAGGGTACTCTATGGCTACACCTTC. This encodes CSASVRVLYGYTF.

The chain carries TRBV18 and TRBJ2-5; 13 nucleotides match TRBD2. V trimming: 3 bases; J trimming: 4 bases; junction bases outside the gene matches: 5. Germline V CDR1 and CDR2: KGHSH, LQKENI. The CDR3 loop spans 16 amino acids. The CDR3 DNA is TGTGCCAGCTCACCGTTGACTAGCGGGGGGCTAGAGACCCAGTACTTC. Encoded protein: CASSPLTSGGLETQYF.

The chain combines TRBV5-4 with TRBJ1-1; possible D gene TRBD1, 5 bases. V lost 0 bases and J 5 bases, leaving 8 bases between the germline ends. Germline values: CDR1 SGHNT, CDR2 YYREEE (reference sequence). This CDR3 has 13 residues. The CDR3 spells CASSLVSGTEAFF. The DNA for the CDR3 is TGTGCCAGCAGCTTGGTCTCAGGGACTGAAGCTTTCTTT. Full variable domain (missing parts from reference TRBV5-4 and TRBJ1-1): ETGVTQSPTHLIKTRGQQVTLRCSSQSGHNTVSWYQQALGQGPQFIFQYYREEENGRGNFPPRFSGLQFPNYSSELNVNALELDDSALYLCASSLVSGTEAFFGQGTRLTVV.

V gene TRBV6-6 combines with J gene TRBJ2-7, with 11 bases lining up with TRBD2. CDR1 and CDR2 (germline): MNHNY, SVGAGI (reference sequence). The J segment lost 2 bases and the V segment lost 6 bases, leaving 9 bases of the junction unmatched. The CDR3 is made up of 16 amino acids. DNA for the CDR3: TGTGCCAGCAGCACCCCGACTAGCGGGAAAACCTACGAGCAGTACTTC. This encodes CASSTPTSGKTYEQYF.